A single sample is the source of the 3 T cell receptor beta chains below, sequenced in a study of technical replicates of blood from several donors. Data came from immunoSEQ multiplex PCR; TCRdb stores just in-frame clones and leaves some out. Counted here are 50,000 to 60,000 clones, roughly nine tenths occurring once; the ten biggest clones make up about 4.3%. Sequencing was performed on PBMCs. The source of these receptors is a human donor in good health. Some clones in this sample may be carry-over from other donors' samples.

The chain links TRBV18 to TRBJ2-1, with D unclear. With 3 bases removed from V and 5 bases from J, the gap between germline ends came to 2 bases. This CDR3 is 11 amino acids long. The germline gives CDR1 KGHSH, CDR2 LQKENI. CDR3 protein: CASSPDNEQFF. CDR3 DNA sequence: TGTGCCAGCTCACCCGACAATGAGCAGTTCTTC.

This chain joins TRBV10-3 and TRBJ2-7, with a weak D call TRBD2 (5 bases). The V gene's germline CDR1 is ENHRY and CDR2 SYGVKD. V was cut by 8 bases and J by 2 bases, with 13 bases left in between. There are 13 residues in the CDR3. CDR3 sequence (DNA): TGTGCCATCCGGACTGGCGGAGCCTACGAGCAGTACTTC. This sequence encodes CAIRTGGAYEQYF.

V usage is TRBV28 and J usage is TRBJ1-2, with TRBD1 matching 8 bases. With V trimmed by 6 bases and J by 3 bases, 6 bases remained unmatched. Germline V CDR1 and CDR2: MDHEN, SYDVKM. The CDR3 contains 14 residues. The CDR3 region has the DNA TGTGCCAGCAGGAGCCAGGGGGCTCACTATGGCTACACCTTC. Residues: CASRSQGAHYGYTF.